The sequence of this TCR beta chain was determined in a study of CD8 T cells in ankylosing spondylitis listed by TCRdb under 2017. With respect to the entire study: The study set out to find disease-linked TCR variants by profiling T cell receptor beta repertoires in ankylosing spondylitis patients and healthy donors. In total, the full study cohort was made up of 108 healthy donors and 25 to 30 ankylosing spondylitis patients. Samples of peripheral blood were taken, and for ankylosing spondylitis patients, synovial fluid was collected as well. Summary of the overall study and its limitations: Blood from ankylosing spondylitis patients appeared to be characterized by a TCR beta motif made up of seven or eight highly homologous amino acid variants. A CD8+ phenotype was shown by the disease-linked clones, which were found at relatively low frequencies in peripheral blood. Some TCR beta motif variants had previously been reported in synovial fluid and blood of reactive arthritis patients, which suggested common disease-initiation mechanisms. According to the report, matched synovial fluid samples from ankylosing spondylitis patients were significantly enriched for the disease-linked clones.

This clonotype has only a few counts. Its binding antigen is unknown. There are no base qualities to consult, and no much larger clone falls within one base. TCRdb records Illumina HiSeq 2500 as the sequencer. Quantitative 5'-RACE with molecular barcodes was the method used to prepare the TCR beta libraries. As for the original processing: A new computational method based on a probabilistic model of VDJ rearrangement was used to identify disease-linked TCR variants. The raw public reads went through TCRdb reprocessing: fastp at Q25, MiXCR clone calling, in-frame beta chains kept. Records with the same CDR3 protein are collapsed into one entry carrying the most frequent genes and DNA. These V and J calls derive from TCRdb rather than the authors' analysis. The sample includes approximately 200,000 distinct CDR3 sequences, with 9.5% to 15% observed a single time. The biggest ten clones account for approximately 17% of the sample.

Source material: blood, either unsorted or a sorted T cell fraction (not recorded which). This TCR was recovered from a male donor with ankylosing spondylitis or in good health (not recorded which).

The CDR3 loop reads CSVVAGVRYEQYF. The nucleotides read TGCAGCGTTGTAGCGGGAGTAAGGTACGAGCAGTACTTC. Rearrangement joined TRBV29-1 to TRBJ2-7, and TRBD2 aligns with 9 junction nucleotides. Taken from the germline V gene, the CDR1 and CDR2 loops are SQVTM and ANQGSEA. The junction shows trimming of 4 bases on V and 4 bases on J, and the gene matches do not reach 5 bases of it. Inclusive of the bounding cysteine and phenylalanine, the CDR3 is 13 residues long. Kept here is only the CDR3 DNA, which spans 39 bases and is read in frame from base 1.